The T cell receptor (beta chain) under discussion was sequenced for a study of T cell changes during pregnancy in multiple sclerosis. V gave up 5 bases and J gave up 3 bases; unmatched junction bases: 10. The CDR3 totals 17 residues. The germline CDR1 and CDR2 sequences are SGHTA and FQGTGA. Profiling relied on immunoSEQ multiplex PCR, and the TCRdb table lists in-frame clones only, not all of them. The sample lists about 51,000 clones, 85% to 95% occurring once. The sample in question was CD4+ T cells from peripheral blood mononuclear cells, obtained in the third trimester of pregnancy. This sequence joins TRBV7-3 and TRBJ2-1, with 10 positions matching TRBD1. The receptor was derived from a female donor with multiple sclerosis, enrolled in a pregnancy study. The CDR3 nucleotides read TGTGCCAGCAGCCGACGAGCTTGGGACAGGGGCTACAATGAGCAGTTCTTC. As protein: CASSRRAWDRGYNEQFF.